One sample yielded the 17 T cell receptor beta chains listed below, sequenced in a study of shared clonotypes between healthy human individuals. Repertoires were generated with immunoSEQ multiplex PCR, while TCRdb's copy carries only in-frame clones and drops some. The data hold roughly 640,000 clones, with about 74% observed a single time. Sequencing used memory CD4+ T cells sorted from blood. Noted subset: CD45RA-negative fraction. Receptors were obtained from a woman aged 25 to 45 in good health.

A few counts support this clone. This sequence joins TRBV5-1 and TRBJ1-2, with D unresolved. Trimming took off 0 bases at V and 0 bases at J, with 6 bases between the two ends. The CDR3 spans 14 residues. The germline gives CDR1 SGHRS, CDR2 YFSETQ. CDR3 in DNA: TGCGCCAGCAGCTTGGGCAGTTCTAACTATGGCTACACCTTC. This translates into CASSLGSSNYGYTF.

The V call is TRBV5-1, the J call TRBJ2-1; D gene unclear. This CDR3 has 16 amino acids. Germline V gene sequence: CDR1 SGHRS, CDR2 YFSETQ. The V end was cut by 4 bases, the J end by 10 bases, with 24 bases between. CDR3 amino acids: CASSPGQGFPVGEQFF. CDR3 bases: TGCGCCAGCAGCCCAGGCCAAGGGTTCCCCGTAGGGGAGCAGTTCTTC.

The chain employs TRBV5-4 and TRBJ1-2; 7 bases line up with TRBD1. This CDR3 spans 11 amino acids. Germline assignment: CDR1 SGHNT and CDR2 YYREEE (reference sequence). Trimming at V came to 4 bases and at J to 7 bases, leaving 1 base not matched to a gene. As DNA, the CDR3 is TGTGCCAGCAGCCGGGACAGTGGCTACACCTTC. Amino acids: CASSRDSGYTF.

The CDR3 sequence is CASQTDRGPRETQYF. The CDR3 DNA reads as TGTGCCAGCCAAACGGACAGGGGGCCACGAGAGACCCAGTACTTC. This chain uses TRBV28 with TRBJ2-5, with 11 bases aligning to TRBD1. The CDR3 has 15 amino acids. J gave up 4 bases and V 8 bases, and 9 bases lay outside the gene matches. Per germline, CDR1 MDHEN and CDR2 SYDVKM.

This chain uses TRBV25-1 with TRBJ1-4, with D uncertain. The CDR3 runs 13 residues. Germline V gene lookup returns CDR1 MGHDK and CDR2 SYGVNS. V lost 4 bases and J 8 bases, leaving 11 bases between the germline ends. CDR3 DNA: TGTGCCAGCAGTGCCCCAGGCGGGGAAAAACTGTTTTTT. This codes for CASSAPGGEKLFF.

The chain uses TRBV7-3 and TRBJ2-7, with D perhaps matching TRBD1 (5 bases). This CDR3 is 15 amino acids long. The germline gives CDR1 SGHTA, CDR2 FQGTGA. The V end was cut by 5 bases, the J end by 3 bases, with 17 bases between. The CDR3 is CASSPSPGRDYEQYF. CDR3 nucleotide sequence: TGTGCCAGCAGCCCCTCCCCCGGCAGGGACTACGAGCAGTACTTC. The full variable domain, in which reference TRBV7-3 and TRBJ2-7 provide the parts outside the CDR3, is GAGVSQTPSNKVTEKGKYVELRCDPISGHTALYWYRQSLGQGPEFLIYFQGTGAADDSGLPNDRFFAVRPEGSVSTLKIQRTERGDSAVYLCASSPSPGRDYEQYFGPGTRLTVT.

CDR3: CASSQDLGTSGLSYEQYF. The DNA for the CDR3 is TGCGCCAGCAGCCAAGATCTGGGGACTAGCGGGCTTTCCTACGAGCAGTACTTC. V gene TRBV4-1 combines with J gene TRBJ2-7; 12 bases fit TRBD2. V was pared by 0 bases and J by 1 base, with 7 bases of the junction left unmatched. CDR1 and CDR2 from the germline V gene are MGHRA and YSYEKL. This CDR3 region has 18 residues.

This clone was detected many times. The J gene is TRBJ2-1, the V gene TRBV9; D gene unclear. Germline CDR1 and CDR2: SGDLS and YYNGEE. The CDR3 is 15 amino acids. The V gene lost 1 base and the J gene lost 2 bases, with 10 bases spanning the gap. CDR3 amino acids: CASSVRAATYNEQFF. The CDR3 coding sequence is TGTGCCAGCAGCGTAAGGGCAGCAACCTACAATGAGCAGTTCTTC.

CDR3 amino acids: CASRDGRRLANLRGELFF. The CDR3, as DNA: TGTGCCAGCAGGGACGGTAGGAGACTAGCGAACCTAAGAGGGGAGCTGTTTTTT. The gene calls are TRBV2 and TRBJ2-2; the match to TRBD2 covers 8 bases. Germline CDR1 SNHLY, CDR2 FYNNEI. CDR3 length: 18 residues. After removal of 6 bases from V and 8 bases from J, the junction contained 20 bases not matched to a gene.

V and J are TRBV6-1 and TRBJ1-4; D not resolved. Germline V gene data show CDR1 as MNHNS and CDR2 as SASEGT. The CDR3 has 13 residues. V lost 7 bases, J lost 8 bases, and 14 bases lay in between. The CDR3 DNA is TGTGCCAGCACCGGGCAGTTCGACGAAAAACTGTTTTTT. As protein: CASTGQFDEKLFF.

This chain joins TRBV21-1 and TRBJ2-1. TRBV21-1 is deemed a pseudogene. This CDR3 spans 15 amino acids. The CDR3 nucleotides are TGTGCCAGCAGCAAAGCTAAAGGGTCCTACAATGAGCAGTTCTTC. This codes for CASSKAKGSYNEQFF.

The chain has TRBV11-2 and TRBJ2-3, with TRBD2 as a possible D gene (6 bases). The V gene's germline CDR1 is SGHAT and CDR2 FQNNGV. V shed 1 base and J shed 4 bases, with 12 bases lying between them. CDR3 length: 15 residues. CDR3 protein: CASSLVGGSADTQYF. CDR3 bases: TGTGCCAGCAGCTTAGTGGGGGGTTCGGCAGATACGCAGTATTTT.

J is TRBJ2-1 and V is TRBV10-3; D unresolved. V lost 4 bases, J lost 0 bases, and 7 bases lay in between. This CDR3 is 14 amino acids long. Looked up from germline, CDR1 is ENHRY and CDR2 is SYGVKD. The CDR3 DNA reads TGTGCCATCAGTGGTTCACTCTCCTACAATGAGCAGTTCTTC. Protein: CAISGSLSYNEQFF.

The J gene is TRBJ2-1, the V gene TRBV9; D not resolved. Trimming shortened V by 4 bases and J by 3 bases, and 17 bases separated the two germline ends. CDR1 SGDLS and CDR2 YYNGEE come from the germline V gene. The CDR3 has 16 residues. The CDR3 bases are TGTGCCAGCAGCCCGCGCCCGGAGCCCTTCTACAATGAGCAGTTCTTC. Translating it yields CASSPRPEPFYNEQFF.

The rearrangement joins TRBV30 to TRBJ2-7, with 8 bases identical to TRBD1. The V and J ends lost 8 bases and 2 bases, in that order; junction bases with no gene match: 5. The CDR3 contains 12 residues. Germline V gene sequence: CDR1 GTSNPN, CDR2 SVGIG (reference sequence). The chain's CDR3 is CAGGQGPYEQYF. The CDR3 DNA follows: TGTGCCGGAGGACAGGGACCCTACGAGCAGTACTTC.

This chain connects TRBV27 to TRBJ2-5, with D maybe TRBD1 (6 bases). This CDR3 has 16 amino acids. Trimming shortened V by 5 bases and J by 5 bases, and 21 bases separated the two germline ends. The germline gives CDR1 MNHEY, CDR2 SMNVEV (reference sequence). Here the CDR3 DNA reads TGTGCCAGCAGTCCCTCCTTAAACAGGGCTATGGAGACCCAGTACTTC. It yields the protein CASSPSLNRAMETQYF.

This clone was seen a few times. The V gene is TRBV6-5, the J gene TRBJ2-7; D ambiguous. Germline assignment: CDR1 MNHEY and CDR2 SVGAGI. This CDR3 region has 11 residues. V was cut by 7 bases and J by 7 bases, with 11 bases left in between. The CDR3 sequence: CASMPPTEQYF. The CDR3, as DNA: TGTGCCAGCATGCCTCCTACAGAGCAGTACTTC.